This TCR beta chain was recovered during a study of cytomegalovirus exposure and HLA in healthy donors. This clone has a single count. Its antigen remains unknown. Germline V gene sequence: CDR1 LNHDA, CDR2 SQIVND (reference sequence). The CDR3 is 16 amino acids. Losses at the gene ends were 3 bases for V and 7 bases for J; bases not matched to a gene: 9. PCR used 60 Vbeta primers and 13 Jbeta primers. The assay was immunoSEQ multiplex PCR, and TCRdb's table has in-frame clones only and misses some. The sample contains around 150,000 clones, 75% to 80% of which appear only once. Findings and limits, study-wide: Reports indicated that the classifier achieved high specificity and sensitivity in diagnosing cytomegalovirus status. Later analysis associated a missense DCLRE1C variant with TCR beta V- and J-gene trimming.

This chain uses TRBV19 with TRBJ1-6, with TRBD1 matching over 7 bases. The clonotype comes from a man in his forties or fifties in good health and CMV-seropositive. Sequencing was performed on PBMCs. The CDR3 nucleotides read TGTGCCAGTAGTATCTCCGCCGGGACAGAGAATTCACCCCTCCACTTT. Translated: CASSISAGTENSPLHF.